This T cell receptor (beta chain) was identified during a study of blood T cell repertoires in COVID-19 (dated by TCRdb to the early 2020s). Concerning the study at large: The collaborator samples originated in the United States, Italy and Spain and spanned the acute and convalescent phases of COVID-19. The material from the prospective study consisted of cDNA or gDNA derived from T cells, B-cell-depleted T cells, or PBMCs. Subjects who had been exposed to COVID-19, were actively infected with it, or had recovered from it provided the deeply sampled blood TCRbeta repertoires that made up the dataset. The repertoires were made available in a free public database intended to serve as a resource for research on the immune response to SARS-CoV-2. The samples were drawn from the first 160 participants of the ongoing ImmuneRACE study and from some 1,300 subjects provided by 6 global collaborators. Nearly every sample came with metadata listing a de-identified subject ID, COVID-19 status, age in years and sex. Where available, HLA class I and class II types were obtained from metadata supplied by the sample provider rather than from assay-based typing.

On this clone itself: Its recognized antigen is unknown. Base qualities were left out, and no much larger clone turns up one base away.

The paper's findings and limits, for the study overall: How much clinical and demographic metadata was included differed by source and by participant, and the metadata was provided uncurated.

Whole blood was collected in K2EDTA tubes by collaborating institutions according to the institutions' own protocols. For TCRbeta analysis, collaborator samples were shipped as frozen whole blood, as isolated PBMCs, or as DNA extracted from either sample type. The immunoSEQ Assay, a bias-controlled multiplex PCR, was used to amplify TCRbeta CDR3 regions from genomic DNA. As for the original processing: The number of nucleated cells in each sample was estimated from the amplification of reference gene primers within the assay. Sequence reads were collapsed and filtered to measure the absolute abundance of every unique TCRbeta CDR3 rearrangement. For each sample, productive Simpson clonality was calculated as the square root of Simpson's diversity index over productive rearrangements. TCRdb limited this immuneACCESS table to in-frame rearrangements with V and J called. A share of clones is missing; checked studies link under half to unresolved V genes, and the rest is unexplained. The V and J calls and clone size come from that table; D and trimming were worked out from the DNA. The sample includes some 51,000 clones, with 90% observed a single time. The top ten constitute approximately 6.2% of the sample.

The specimen sequenced was peripheral blood. The receptor was derived from a man aged 40-50 years with acute or convalescent COVID-19.

The CDR3 amino acid sequence is: CASSPFGGEAGNTIYF. The sequenced DNA is TGTGCCAGCTCACCGTTTGGGGGCGAAGCTGGAAACACCATATATTTT. The chain was built from TRBV18 and TRBJ1-3, with TRBD1 as a weak D call on 6 bases. Counted from cysteine to phenylalanine, this CDR3 has 16 amino acids. Only CDR3 DNA is held: 48 bases, read in frame from base 1. CDR1 and CDR2 (KGHSH, LQKENI) derive from the germline V gene. Trimming removed 3 bases from V and 2 bases from J, leaving 14 bases between the germline ends.